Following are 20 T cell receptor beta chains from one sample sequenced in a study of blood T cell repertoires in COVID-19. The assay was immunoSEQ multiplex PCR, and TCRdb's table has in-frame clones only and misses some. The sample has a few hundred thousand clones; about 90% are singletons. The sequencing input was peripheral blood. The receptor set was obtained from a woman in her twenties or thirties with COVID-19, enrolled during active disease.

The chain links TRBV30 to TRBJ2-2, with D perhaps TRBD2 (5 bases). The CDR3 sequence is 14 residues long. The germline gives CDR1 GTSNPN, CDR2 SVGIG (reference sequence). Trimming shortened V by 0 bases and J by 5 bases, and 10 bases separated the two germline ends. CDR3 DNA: TGTGCCTGGAGTGTACGTAGAGGGACCGGGGAGCTGTTTTTT. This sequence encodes CAWSVRRGTGELFF. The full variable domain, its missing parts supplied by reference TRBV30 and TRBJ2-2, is SQTIHQWPATLVQPVGSPLSLECTVEGTSNPNLYWYRQAAGRGLQLLFYSVGIGQISSEVPQNLSASRPQDRQFILSSKKLLLSDSGFYLCAWSVRRGTGELFFGEGSRLTVL.

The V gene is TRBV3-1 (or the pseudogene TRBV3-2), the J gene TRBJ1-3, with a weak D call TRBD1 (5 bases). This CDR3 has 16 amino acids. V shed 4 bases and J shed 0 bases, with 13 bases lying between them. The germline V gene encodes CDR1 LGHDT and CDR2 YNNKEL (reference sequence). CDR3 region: CASSLAGRSSGNTIYF. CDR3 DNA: TGTGCCAGCAGCCTCGCGGGGCGGAGCTCTGGAAACACCATATATTTT.

The CDR3 nucleotides are TGTGCCAGCAGCCCGCGGGGATATGGCTACACCTTC. It yields the protein CASSPRGYGYTF. V usage is TRBV9 and J usage is TRBJ1-2; no clear D gene. The V gene lost 4 bases and the J gene lost 5 bases, with 9 bases spanning the gap. Germline CDR1 SGDLS, CDR2 YYNGEE. The CDR3 length is 12 residues.

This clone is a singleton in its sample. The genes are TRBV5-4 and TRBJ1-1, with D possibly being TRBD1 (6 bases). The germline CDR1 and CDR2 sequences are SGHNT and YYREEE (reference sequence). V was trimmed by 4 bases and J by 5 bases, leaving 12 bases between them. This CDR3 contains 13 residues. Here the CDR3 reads CASSTHTGTEAFF. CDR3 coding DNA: TGTGCCAGCAGCACCCACACAGGGACTGAAGCTTTCTTT.

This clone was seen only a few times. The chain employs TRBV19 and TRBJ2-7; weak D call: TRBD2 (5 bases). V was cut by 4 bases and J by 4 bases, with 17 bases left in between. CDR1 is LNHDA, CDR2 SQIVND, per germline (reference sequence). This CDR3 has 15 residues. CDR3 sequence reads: CASSKLNGMGYEQYF. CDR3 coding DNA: TGTGCCAGTAGTAAACTCAACGGGATGGGATACGAGCAGTACTTC.

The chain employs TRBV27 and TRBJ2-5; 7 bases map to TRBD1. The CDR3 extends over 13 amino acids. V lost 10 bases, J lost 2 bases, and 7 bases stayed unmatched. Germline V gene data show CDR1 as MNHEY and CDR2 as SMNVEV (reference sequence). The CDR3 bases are TGTGCCAATCGGACAGGTCAGCAAGAGACCCAGTACTTC. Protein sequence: CANRTGQQETQYF.

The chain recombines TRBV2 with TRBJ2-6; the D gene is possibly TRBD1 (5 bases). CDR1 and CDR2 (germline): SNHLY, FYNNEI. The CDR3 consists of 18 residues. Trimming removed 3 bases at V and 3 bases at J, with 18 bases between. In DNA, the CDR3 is TGTGCCAGCAGTGATAGGGGCGGATCCCGTTTTGGGGCCAACGTCCTGACTTTC. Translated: CASSDRGGSRFGANVLTF.

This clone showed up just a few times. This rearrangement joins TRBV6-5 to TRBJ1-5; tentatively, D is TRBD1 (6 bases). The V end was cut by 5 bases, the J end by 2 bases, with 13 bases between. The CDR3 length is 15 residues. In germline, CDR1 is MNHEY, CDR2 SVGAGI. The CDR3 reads CASSHPGVGNQPQHF. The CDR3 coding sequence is TGTGCCAGCAGTCATCCAGGGGTAGGCAATCAGCCCCAGCATTTT.

The CDR3 region is CAWSVQGMQPQHF. The CDR3 bases are TGTGCCTGGAGCGTACAGGGGATGCAGCCCCAGCATTTT. The chain is built from TRBV30 and TRBJ1-5; 7 nucleotides agree with TRBD1. Unmatched junction bases numbered 6, after V lost 3 bases and J lost 7 bases. CDR1 and CDR2 (germline): GTSNPN, SVGIG (reference sequence). The CDR3 sequence is 13 residues long.

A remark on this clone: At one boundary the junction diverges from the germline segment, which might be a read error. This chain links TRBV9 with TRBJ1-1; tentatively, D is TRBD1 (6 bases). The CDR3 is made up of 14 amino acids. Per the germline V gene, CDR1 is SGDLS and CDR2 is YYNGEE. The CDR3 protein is CAGSVGQMNTEAFF. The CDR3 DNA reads TGTGCCGGCAGCGTAGGACAGATGAACACTGAAGCTTTCTTT.

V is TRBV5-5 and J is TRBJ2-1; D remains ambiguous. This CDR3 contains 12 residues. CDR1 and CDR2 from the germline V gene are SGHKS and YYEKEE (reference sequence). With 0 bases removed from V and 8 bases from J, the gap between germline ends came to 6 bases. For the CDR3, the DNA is TGTGCCAGCAGCTTGGCCCTCCATGAGCAGTTCTTC. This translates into CASSLALHEQFF.

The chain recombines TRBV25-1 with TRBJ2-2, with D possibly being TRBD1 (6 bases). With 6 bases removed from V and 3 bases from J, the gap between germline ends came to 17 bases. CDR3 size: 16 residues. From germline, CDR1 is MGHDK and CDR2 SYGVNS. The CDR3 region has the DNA TGTGCCAGCAGCAGCCCGGAACAGGGCGACACCGGGGAGCTGTTTTTT. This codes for CASSSPEQGDTGELFF.

Here the CDR3 DNA reads TGTGCCAGCTCACCACCGTTTGCCCGGGATACCATAATTACCACCTATGGCTACACCTTC. It specifies CASSPPFARDTIITTYGYTF. This sequence joins TRBV18 and TRBJ1-2, with unresolved D. The V end was cut by 0 bases, the J end by 4 bases, with 27 bases between. The germline gives CDR1 KGHSH, CDR2 LQKENI. The CDR3 consists of 20 residues.

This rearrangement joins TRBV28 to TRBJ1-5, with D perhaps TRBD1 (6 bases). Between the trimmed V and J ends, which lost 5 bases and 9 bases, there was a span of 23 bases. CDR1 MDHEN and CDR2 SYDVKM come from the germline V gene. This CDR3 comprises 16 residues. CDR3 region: CASSPGGGPSLGPQHF. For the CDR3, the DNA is TGTGCCAGCAGTCCTGGGGGGGGGCCGAGCTTGGGGCCCCAGCATTTT.

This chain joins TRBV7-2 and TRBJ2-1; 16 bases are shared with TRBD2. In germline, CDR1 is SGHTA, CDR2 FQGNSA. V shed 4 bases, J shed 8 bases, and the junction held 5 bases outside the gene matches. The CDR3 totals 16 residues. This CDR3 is CASSSGTSGREDEQFF. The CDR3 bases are TGTGCCAGCAGCTCCGGGACTAGCGGGAGGGAGGATGAGCAGTTCTTC.

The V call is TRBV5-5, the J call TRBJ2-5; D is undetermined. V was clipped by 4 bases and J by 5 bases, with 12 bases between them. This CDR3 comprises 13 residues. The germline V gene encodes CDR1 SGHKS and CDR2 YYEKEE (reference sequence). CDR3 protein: CASSPVPRETQYF. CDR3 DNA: TGTGCCAGCAGCCCGGTCCCGAGGGAGACCCAGTACTTC.

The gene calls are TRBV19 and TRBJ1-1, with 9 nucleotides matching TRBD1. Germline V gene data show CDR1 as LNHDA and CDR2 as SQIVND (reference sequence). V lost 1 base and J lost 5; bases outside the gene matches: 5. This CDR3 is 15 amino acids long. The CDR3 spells CASSIGQGEGTEAFF. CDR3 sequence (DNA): TGTGCCAGTAGTATAGGACAGGGGGAAGGGACTGAAGCTTTCTTT.

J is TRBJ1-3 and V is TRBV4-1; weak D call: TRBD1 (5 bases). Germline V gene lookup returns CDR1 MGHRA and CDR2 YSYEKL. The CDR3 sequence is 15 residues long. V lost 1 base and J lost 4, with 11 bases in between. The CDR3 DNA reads TGCGCCAGCAGCCAAGGGGCAGGGATGGGAAACACCATATATTTT. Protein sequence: CASSQGAGMGNTIYF.

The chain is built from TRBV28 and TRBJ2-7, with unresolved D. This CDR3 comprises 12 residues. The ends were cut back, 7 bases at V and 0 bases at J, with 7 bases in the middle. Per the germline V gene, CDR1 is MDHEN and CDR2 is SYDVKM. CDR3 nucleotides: TGTGCCAGCACCACAGTCTCCTACGAGCAGTACTTC. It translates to CASTTVSYEQYF.

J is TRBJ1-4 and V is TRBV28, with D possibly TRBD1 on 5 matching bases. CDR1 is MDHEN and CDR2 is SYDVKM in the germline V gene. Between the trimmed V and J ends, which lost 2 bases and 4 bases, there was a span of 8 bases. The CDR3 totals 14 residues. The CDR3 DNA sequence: TGTGCCAGCAGTTTACAGGGCGGTAATGAAAAACTGTTTTTT. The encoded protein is CASSLQGGNEKLFF.